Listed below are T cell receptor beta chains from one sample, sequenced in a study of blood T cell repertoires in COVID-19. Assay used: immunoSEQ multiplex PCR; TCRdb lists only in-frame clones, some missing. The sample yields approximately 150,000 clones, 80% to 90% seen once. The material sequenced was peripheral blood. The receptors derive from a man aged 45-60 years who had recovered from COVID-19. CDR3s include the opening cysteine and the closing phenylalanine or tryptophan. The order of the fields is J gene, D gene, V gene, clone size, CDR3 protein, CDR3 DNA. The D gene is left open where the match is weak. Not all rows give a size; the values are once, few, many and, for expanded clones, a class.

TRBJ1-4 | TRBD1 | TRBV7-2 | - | CASSPGQEYEKLFF | TGTGCCAGCAGCCCGGGACAGGAGTATGAAAAACTGTTTTTT
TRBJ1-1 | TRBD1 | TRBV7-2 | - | CASSFGTGSTEAFF | TGTGCCAGCAGCTTCGGGACAGGGAGCACTGAAGCTTTCTTT
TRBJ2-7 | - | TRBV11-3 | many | CASSKLESEQYF | TGTGCCAGCAGCAAACTAGAGTCGGAGCAGTACTTC
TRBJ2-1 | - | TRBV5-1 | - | CASSLGSVEQFF | TGCGCCAGCAGCTTGGGGAGCGTCGAGCAGTTCTTC
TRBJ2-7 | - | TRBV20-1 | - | CSASLRRSSYEQYF | TGCAGTGCTAGTCTTAGGAGGAGCTCCTACGAGCAGTACTTC
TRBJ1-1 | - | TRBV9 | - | CASSVNRLGTEAFF | TGTGCCAGCAGCGTAAACAGGTTGGGAACTGAAGCTTTCTTT
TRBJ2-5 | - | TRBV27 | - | CASSRSGEDQETQYF | TGTGCCAGCTCCCGGTCAGGGGAAGACCAAGAGACCCAGTACTTC
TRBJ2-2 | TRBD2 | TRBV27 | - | CASKRAGGNTGELFF | TGTGCCAGCAAAAGAGCGGGGGGGAACACCGGGGAGCTGTTTTTT
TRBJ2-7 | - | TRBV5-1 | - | CASSPGLHGILYEQYF | TGCGCCAGCAGCCCTGGACTCCATGGTATCCTTTACGAGCAGTACTTC
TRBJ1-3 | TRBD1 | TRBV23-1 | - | CASSHTGQGAQGNTIYF | TGCGCCAGCAGTCATACGGGACAGGGGGCGCAAGGAAACACCATATATTTT
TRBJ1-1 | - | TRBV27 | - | CASSLSGGINTEAFF | TGTGCCAGCAGTTTATCGGGGGGGATCAACACTGAAGCTTTCTTT
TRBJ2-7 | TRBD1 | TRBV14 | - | CASSTSTGTLREQYF | TGTGCCAGCAGCACCTCGACAGGGACCCTTCGGGAGCAGTACTTC
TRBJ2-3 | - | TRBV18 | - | CASSPDPVGGGDTQYF | TGTGCCAGCTCACCTGATCCGGTGGGAGGAGGAGATACGCAGTATTTT
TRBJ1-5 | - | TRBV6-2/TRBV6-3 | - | CASSYRYAIGQPQHF | TGTGCCAGCAGTTACCGGTATGCCATCGGTCAGCCCCAGCATTTT
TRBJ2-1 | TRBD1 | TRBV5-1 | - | CASSPGTGFNLGDEQFF | TGCGCCAGCAGCCCGGGGACAGGGTTTAATCTAGGCGATGAGCAGTTCTTC
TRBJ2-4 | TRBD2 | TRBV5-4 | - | CASSLQSGGVGNIQYF | TGTGCCAGCAGCCTGCAAAGCGGGGGGGTAGGAAACATTCAGTACTTC
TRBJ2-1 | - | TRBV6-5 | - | CASSYSYYNEQFF | TGTGCCAGCAGTTATTCTTACTACAATGAGCAGTTCTTC
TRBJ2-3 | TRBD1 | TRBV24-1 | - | CATSDSTGDFTDTQYF | TGTGCCACCAGTGACTCGACAGGGGATTTTACAGATACGCAGTATTTT
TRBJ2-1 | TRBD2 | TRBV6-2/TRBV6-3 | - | CASSYSSLAGGTSYNEQFF | TGTGCCAGCAGTTACTCAAGCCTAGCGGGGGGCACCTCCTACAATGAGCAGTTCTTC
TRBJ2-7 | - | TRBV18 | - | CASSPPSGGGGEQYF | TGTGCCAGCTCACCACCCTCCGGAGGGGGCGGCGAGCAGTACTTC
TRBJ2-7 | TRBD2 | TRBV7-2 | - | CASSPRGTNYEQYF | TGTGCCAGCAGCCCGCGGGGGACCAACTACGAGCAGTACTTC
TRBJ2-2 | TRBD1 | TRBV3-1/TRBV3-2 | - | CASRGQGSSTGELFF | TGTGCCAGCAGAGGACAGGGGTCAAGCACCGGGGAGCTGTTTTTT
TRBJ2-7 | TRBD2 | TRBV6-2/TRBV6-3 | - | CASSSGTSARGQYF | TGTGCCAGCAGCTCCGGGACTAGCGCGCGAGGGCAGTACTTC
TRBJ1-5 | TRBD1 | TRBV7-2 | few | CASSLGTGWAQHF | TGTGCCAGCAGCCTCGGGACAGGGTGGGCCCAGCATTTT
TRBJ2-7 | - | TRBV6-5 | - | CASSSPGFYEQYF | TGTGCCAGCAGTTCCCCAGGATTCTACGAGCAGTACTTC
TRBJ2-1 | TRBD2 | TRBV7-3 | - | CASSLYPTAGSEQFF | TGTGCCAGCAGCTTATACCCCACAGCGGGGAGTGAGCAGTTCTTC
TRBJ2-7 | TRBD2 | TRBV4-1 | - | CASSQDNLAGGLYEQYF | TGCGCCAGCAGCCAAGATAACCTAGCGGGGGGACTATACGAGCAGTACTTC
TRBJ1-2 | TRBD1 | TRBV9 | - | CASSVTGGDGYTF | TGTGCCAGCAGCGTGACAGGGGGCGATGGCTACACCTTC
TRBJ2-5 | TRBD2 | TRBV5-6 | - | CASSFGIAGGRETQYF | TGTGCCAGCAGCTTCGGAATAGCGGGGGGTCGAGAGACCCAGTACTTC